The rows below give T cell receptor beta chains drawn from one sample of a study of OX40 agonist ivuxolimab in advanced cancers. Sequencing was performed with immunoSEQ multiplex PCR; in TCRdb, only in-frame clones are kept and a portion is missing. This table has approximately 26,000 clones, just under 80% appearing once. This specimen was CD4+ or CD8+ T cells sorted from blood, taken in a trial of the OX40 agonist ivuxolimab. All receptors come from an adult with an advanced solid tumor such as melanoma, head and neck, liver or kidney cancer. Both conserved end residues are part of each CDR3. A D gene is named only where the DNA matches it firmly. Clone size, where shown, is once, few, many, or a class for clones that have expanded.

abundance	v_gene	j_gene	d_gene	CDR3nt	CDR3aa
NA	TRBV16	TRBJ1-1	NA	TGTGCCAGCAGCCAATGGGACGTCGGGAACACTGAAGCTTTCTTT	CASSQWDVGNTEAFF
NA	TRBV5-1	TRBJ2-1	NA	TGCGCCACCCGATTTGGGTCCAGCTCCTACAATGAGCAGTTCTTC	CATRFGSSSYNEQFF
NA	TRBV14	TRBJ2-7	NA	TGTGCCAGCAGCCCAGTCGATGTGGGGTTGCCCTACGAGCAGTACTTC	CASSPVDVGLPYEQYF
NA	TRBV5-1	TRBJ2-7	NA	TGCGCCAGCAGCTTGACAGACTCCTACGAGCAGTACTTC	CASSLTDSYEQYF
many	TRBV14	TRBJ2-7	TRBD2	TGTGCCAGCAGCCCCGCAGCGGGACCCTCCTACGAGCAGTACTTC	CASSPAAGPSYEQYF
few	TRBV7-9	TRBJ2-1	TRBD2	TGTGCCAGCAGTCGACTAGCGGGAGGCCATAATGAGCAGTTCTTC	CASSRLAGGHNEQFF
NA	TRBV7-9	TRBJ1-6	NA	TGTGCCAGCAGCGCGGACGGGAATTCACCCCTCCACTTT	CASSADGNSPLHF
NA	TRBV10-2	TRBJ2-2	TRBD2	TGCGCCAGCAGTGTACGGCTAGCGGGGAACACCGGGGAGCTGTTTTTT	CASSVRLAGNTGELFF
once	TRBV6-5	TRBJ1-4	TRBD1	TGTGCCAGCAGTTACTGGCAGGGGGACGAAAAACTGTTTTTT	CASSYWQGDEKLFF
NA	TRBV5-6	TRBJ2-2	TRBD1	TGTGCCAGCAGCTTGGTTGGACAGGGGATAGCCGGGGAGCTGTTTTTT	CASSLVGQGIAGELFF
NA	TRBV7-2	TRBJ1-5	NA	TGTGCCAGCAGCTTATCGTTAGGGGGACCCACTTATCAGCCCCAGCATTTT	CASSLSLGGPTYQPQHF
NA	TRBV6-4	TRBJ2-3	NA	TGTGCCAGCAGTGACGGCACCGTAGATACGCAGTATTTT	CASSDGTVDTQYF
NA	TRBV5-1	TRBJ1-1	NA	TGCGCCAGCAGCTTGGAAGGGACTGAAGCTTTCTTT	CASSLEGTEAFF
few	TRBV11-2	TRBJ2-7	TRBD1	TGTGCCAGCAGCTTAGCCTCCGGGACAGGTACCTTC	CASSLASGTGTF
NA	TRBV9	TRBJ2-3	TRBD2	TGTGCCAGCAGCGCTAGCGGGGGCGGAGATACGCAGTATTTT	CASSASGGGDTQYF
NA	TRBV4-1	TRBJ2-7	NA	TGCGCCAGCAGCCATCCGGCTGACGAGCAGTACTTC	CASSHPADEQYF
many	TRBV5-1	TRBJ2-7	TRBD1	TGCGCCAGCAGAGACAGGGGCTACGAGCAGTACTTC	CASRDRGYEQYF
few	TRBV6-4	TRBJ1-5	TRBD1	TGTGCCAGCAGCAGGACAGGGGAGGGCAATCAGCCCCAGCATTTT	CASSRTGEGNQPQHF
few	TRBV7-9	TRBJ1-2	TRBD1	TGCGCCAGCAGCTTAGTACAGGGGGCCTCTGGCTACACCTTC	CASSLVQGASGYTF
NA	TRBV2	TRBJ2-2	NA	TGTGCCAGCAGTAACACCGGGGAGCTGTTTTTT	CASSNTGELFF
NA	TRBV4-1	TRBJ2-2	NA	TGCGCCAGCAGCCAGCCTTTGGTGGCCACCGGGGAGCTGTTTTTT	CASSQPLVATGELFF
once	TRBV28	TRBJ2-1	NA	TGTGCCAGCAGTTTCCTATTTGAGAAGCAGTTCTTC	CASSFLFEKQFF
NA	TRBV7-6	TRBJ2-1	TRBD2	TGTGCCAGCAGTCTCGGGGCGGGAGGTATTGAGCAGTTCTTC	CASSLGAGGIEQFF
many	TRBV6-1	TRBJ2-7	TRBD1	TGTGCCAGCAGTGCGGGACAGCTCTCCTACGAGCAGTACTTC	CASSAGQLSYEQYF
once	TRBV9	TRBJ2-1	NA	TGTGCCAGCAGCGCCTCGGCCAATGAGCAGTTCTTC	CASSASANEQFF
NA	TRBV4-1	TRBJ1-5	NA	TGCGCCAGCAGCCAAGGGCCATATAGCAATCAGCCCCAGCATTTT	CASSQGPYSNQPQHF
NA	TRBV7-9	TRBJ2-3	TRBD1	TGTGCCAGCAGCCCGGGACAGCCCACAGATACGCAGTATTTT	CASSPGQPTDTQYF
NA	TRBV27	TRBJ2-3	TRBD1	TGTGCCAGTAGGGGGCGTGACACAGATACGCAGTATTTT	CASRGRDTDTQYF
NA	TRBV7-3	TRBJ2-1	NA	TGTGCCAGCAGCGCATTTACAACCAATGAGCAGTTCTTC	CASSAFTTNEQFF
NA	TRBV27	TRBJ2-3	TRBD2	TGTGCCAGCACTGTAGCGGGGGCGGTAGATACGCAGTATTTT	CASTVAGAVDTQYF
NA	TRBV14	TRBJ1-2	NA	TGTGCCAGCAGCCGAGCTCCGTCTCCCCATGGAGGCTACACCTTC	CASSRAPSPHGGYTF
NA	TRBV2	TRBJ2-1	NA	TGTGCCAGCAGTGTCATACTCCTAGGTGGTGAGCAGTTCTTC	CASSVILLGGEQFF
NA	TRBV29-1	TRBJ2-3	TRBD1	TGCAGCGTTGACGGCAGGGGGTTCACAGATACGCAGTATTTT	CSVDGRGFTDTQYF
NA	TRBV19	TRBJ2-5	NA	TGTGCCAGTAGTTCGGGGTTTCGAGAGACCCAGTACTTC	CASSSGFRETQYF
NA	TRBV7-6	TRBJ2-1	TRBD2	TGTGCCAGCAGCTTAGCGAGGAGCGGGGGAGGCGAGCAGTTCTTC	CASSLARSGGGEQFF
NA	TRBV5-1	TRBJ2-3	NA	TGCGCCAGCAGCTTGGAGATCTTCACAGATACGCAGTATTTT	CASSLEIFTDTQYF
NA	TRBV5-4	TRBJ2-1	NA	TGTGCCAGCAGCTTGGAATGGCGGGGAACCTACAATGAGCAGTTCTTC	CASSLEWRGTYNEQFF
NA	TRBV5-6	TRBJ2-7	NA	TGTGCCAGCAGCTTGGGGCCAGGGCAGCACGAGCAGTACTTC	CASSLGPGQHEQYF
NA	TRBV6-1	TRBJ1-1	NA	TGTGCCAGCAGTGAAAAGGGAGCGAGCACTGAAGCTTTCTTT	CASSEKGASTEAFF
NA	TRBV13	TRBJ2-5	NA	TGTGCCAGCAGCTTACCACCGCCTTCAGGGGAGACCCAGTACTTC	CASSLPPPSGETQYF
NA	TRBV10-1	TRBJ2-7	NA	TGCGCCAGCAGTGATTTCCATACCTACGAGCAGTACTTC	CASSDFHTYEQYF
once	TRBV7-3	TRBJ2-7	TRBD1	TGTGCCAGCAGCCAGACAGGGGATACTGCCGAGCAGTACTTC	CASSQTGDTAEQYF
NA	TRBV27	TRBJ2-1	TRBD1	TGTGCCAGCTCCTTAAGGGGGCGCTCCTACAATGAGCAGTTCTTC	CASSLRGRSYNEQFF
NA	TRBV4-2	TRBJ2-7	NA	TGTGCCAGCAGCGGCTCGCGGGGGCGAGACTACGAGCAGTACTTC	CASSGSRGRDYEQYF
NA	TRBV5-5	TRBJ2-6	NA	TGTGCCAGCAGCCCAACTCCGACAGACTTAGTTTTCTCTGGGGCCAACGTCCTGACTTTC	CASSPTPTDLVFSGANVLTF
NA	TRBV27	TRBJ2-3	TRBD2	TGTGCCAGCAGTCCATTAGCGGGGGGGCGGGCAGATACGCAGTATTTT	CASSPLAGGRADTQYF
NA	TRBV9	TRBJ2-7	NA	TGTGCCAGCAGCCAAGTGGGGGCCGACGAGCAGTACTTC	CASSQVGADEQYF
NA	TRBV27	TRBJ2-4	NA	TGTGCCAGCAGTTCCCAAGTATGGGTCGGTGGCGGGTCCAAAAACATTCAGTACTTC	CASSSQVWVGGGSKNIQYF
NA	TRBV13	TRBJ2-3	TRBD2	TGTGCCAGCAGCTCGCTAGCGGCCATCCCAGATACGCAGTATTTT	CASSSLAAIPDTQYF
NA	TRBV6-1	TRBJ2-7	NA	TGTGCCAGCAGTATATTTGGGGGGCTCGAGCAGTACTTC	CASSIFGGLEQYF
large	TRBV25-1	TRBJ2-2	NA	TGTGCCAGCAGTGAATGGGCTGTATTGGGTGACACCGGGGAGCTGTTTTTT	CASSEWAVLGDTGELFF
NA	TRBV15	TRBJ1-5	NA	TGTGCCACCAGCAGAGATCGGGGGCCAAATCAGCCCCAGCATTTT	CATSRDRGPNQPQHF
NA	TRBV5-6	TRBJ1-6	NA	TGTGCCAGCAGCTTCTTAGCTGGCTCCTATAATTCACCCCTCCACTTT	CASSFLAGSYNSPLHF
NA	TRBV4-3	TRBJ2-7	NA	TGCGCCAGCAGCCAAGGCCACTCCTACGAGCAGTACTTC	CASSQGHSYEQYF
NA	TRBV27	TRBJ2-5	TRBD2	TGTGCCAGCCTGGCGGGAGAGGAGGGGACCCAGTACTTC	CASLAGEEGTQYF
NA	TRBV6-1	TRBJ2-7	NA	TGTGCCAGCAGTGTCGGGACGGCCTACGAGCAGTACTTC	CASSVGTAYEQYF
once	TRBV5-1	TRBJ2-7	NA	TGCGCCAGCAGTCTAACCTCAGGGGCCACCTACGAGCAGTACTTC	CASSLTSGATYEQYF
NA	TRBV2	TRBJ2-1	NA	TGTGCCAGCAATGGGGCGGGCTCCTACAATGAGCAGTTCTTC	CASNGAGSYNEQFF
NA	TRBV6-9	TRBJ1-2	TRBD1	TGTGCCAGCAGTTACGCGGGGCAGGGGGCTAACTATGGCTACACCTTC	CASSYAGQGANYGYTF